The 7 T cell receptor beta chains listed next were all sequenced from one sample in a study of blood T cell repertoires in COVID-19. Clones were read by immunoSEQ multiplex PCR, and TCRdb kept only the in-frame ones, dropping some. The top ten hold over 4.5% of the sample, which has 250,000 to 300,000 clones, 70% to 90% seen once. Sequencing was done on a sample of peripheral blood. Receptors were obtained from a man aged 55 to 70 who had recovered from COVID-19.

V is TRBV10-3 and J is TRBJ1-6; 7 bases align to TRBD1. J gave up 6 bases and V 6 bases, and 8 bases lay outside the gene matches. Germline V lookup: CDR1 ENHRY, CDR2 SYGVKD. CDR3 length: 15 amino acids. This CDR3 is CAISETGAGNSPLHF. The CDR3 DNA reads TGTGCCATCAGCGAAACAGGGGCTGGTAATTCACCCCTCCACTTT.

The chain joins TRBV6-5 to TRBJ1-2, with 10 positions matching TRBD1. Trimming cost V 6 bases and J 8 bases; bases outside gene matches: 6. This CDR3 has 13 amino acids. Germline V gene lookup returns CDR1 MNHEY and CDR2 SVGAGI. The CDR3 spells CASRSGTGVGYTF. DNA for the CDR3: TGTGCCAGCAGATCCGGGACAGGGGTCGGCTACACCTTC.

The chain recombines TRBV2 with TRBJ1-1; 8 nucleotides align to TRBD1. Losses at the gene ends were 5 bases for V and 6 bases for J; bases not matched to a gene: 5. The CDR3 has 13 amino acids. Germline assignment: CDR1 SNHLY and CDR2 FYNNEI. This CDR3 is CASSSTGEAEAFF. CDR3 bases: TGTGCCAGCAGTTCGACAGGGGAAGCTGAAGCTTTCTTT. The full variable domain, with the rest looked up from reference TRBV2 and TRBJ1-1, is EPEVTQTPSHQVTQMGQEVILRCVPISNHLYFYWYRQILGQKVEFLVSFYNNEISEKSEIFDDQFSVERPDGSNFTLKIRSTKLEDSAMYFCASSSTGEAEAFFGQGTRLTVV.

This clone was seen a few times. This chain connects TRBV7-9 to TRBJ1-1; 11 bases fit TRBD1. The V gene end was trimmed by 5 bases and the J gene end by 9 bases; junction bases not matched to a gene: 11. CDR1 and CDR2 from the germline V gene are SEHNR and FQNEAQ (reference sequence). The length of the CDR3 is 15 residues. CDR3 in amino acids: CASSPGTGGSYKAFF. The CDR3 DNA reads TGTGCCAGCAGCCCAGGGACAGGGGGTTCATACAAAGCTTTCTTT.

This clone was counted a single time. The V gene is TRBV13, the J gene TRBJ1-1, with 7 positions matching TRBD1. CDR3 length equals 13 residues. J was trimmed by 6 bases and V by 6 bases; bases with no gene match: 7. Germline V gene data show CDR1 as PRHDT and CDR2 as FYEKMQ (reference sequence). In nucleotides, the CDR3 is TGTGCCAGCAGTTCCGGGACAGCATCTGAAGCTTTCTTT. Amino acid sequence: CASSSGTASEAFF.

V and J are TRBV5-1 and TRBJ1-3; 7 bases are shared with TRBD1. Trimming took 5 bases from V and 3 from J; bases not matched to a gene: 8. Germline V gene sequence: CDR1 SGHRS, CDR2 YFSETQ. The length of the CDR3 is 15 residues. The CDR3 sequence is CASRLDRVGGNTIYF. The CDR3 DNA follows: TGCGCCAGCAGACTTGACAGGGTCGGTGGAAACACCATATATTTT.

The rearrangement uses TRBV6-5 and TRBJ1-4; 10 bases fit TRBD1. Germline V gene sequence: CDR1 MNHEY, CDR2 SVGAGI. Trimming cost V 6 bases and J 8 bases; bases outside gene matches: 9. This CDR3 region has 15 residues. The chain's CDR3 is CASRIDRGPLEKLFF. The DNA for the CDR3 is TGTGCCAGCAGAATTGACAGGGGGCCGTTGGAAAAACTGTTTTTT.